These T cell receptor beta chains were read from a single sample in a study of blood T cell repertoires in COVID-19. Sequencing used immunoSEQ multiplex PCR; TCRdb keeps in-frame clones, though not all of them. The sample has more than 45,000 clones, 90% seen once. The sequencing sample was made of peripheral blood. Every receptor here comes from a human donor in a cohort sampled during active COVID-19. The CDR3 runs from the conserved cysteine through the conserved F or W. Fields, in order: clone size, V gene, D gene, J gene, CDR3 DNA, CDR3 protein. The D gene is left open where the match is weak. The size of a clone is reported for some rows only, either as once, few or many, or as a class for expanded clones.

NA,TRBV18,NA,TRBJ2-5,TGTGCCAGCTCACCTAGCCAGGGATTTCAAGAGACCCAGTACTTC,CASSPSQGFQETQYF
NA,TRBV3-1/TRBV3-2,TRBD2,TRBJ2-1,TGTGCCAGCAGCCAAGGGTGGCTAGCGGGGGGCAATGAGCAGTTCTTC,CASSQGWLAGGNEQFF
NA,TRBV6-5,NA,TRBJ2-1,TGTGCCAGCCTACCTCGGGGGGCGCCCCACATTGAGCAGTTCTTC,CASLPRGAPHIEQFF
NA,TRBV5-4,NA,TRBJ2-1,TGTGCCAGCAGCGACGTCGGGAATGAGCAGTTCTTC,CASSDVGNEQFF
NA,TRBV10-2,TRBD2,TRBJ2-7,TGCGCCAGCCCCCAGGAAAGGACTAGCGGGAGCTACGAGCAGTACTTC,CASPQERTSGSYEQYF
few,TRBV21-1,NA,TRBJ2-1,TGTGCCAGCAGCACGGGGAAGGGTTACAATGAGCAGTTCTTC,CASSTGKGYNEQFF
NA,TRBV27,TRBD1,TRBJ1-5,TGTGCCAGCAGTTCCTCGGGACAGGGGTTTCAGCCCCAGCATTTT,CASSSSGQGFQPQHF
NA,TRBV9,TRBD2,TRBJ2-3,TGTGCCAGCAGCGTAGCGGCAGCGGGAGGTCTAGCAGATACGCAGTATTTT,CASSVAAAGGLADTQYF
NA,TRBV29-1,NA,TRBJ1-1,TGCAGCGTTGGGGGGGGAGCACTGAACACTGAAGCTTTCTTT,CSVGGGALNTEAFF
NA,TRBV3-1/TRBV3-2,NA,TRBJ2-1,TGTGCCAGCAGCCGTCTAGGGAGGGGGAGGGAGAGTTTCCTCTACAATGAGCAGTTCTTC,CASSRLGRGRESFLYNEQFF
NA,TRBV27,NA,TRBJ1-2,TGTGCCAGCAGTTTATCGATAGGGGCGGACTATGGCTACACCTTC,CASSLSIGADYGYTF
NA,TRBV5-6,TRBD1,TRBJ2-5,TGTGCCAGCAGCTCTCCTAGGACAGGGAGAGAGACCCAGTACTTC,CASSSPRTGRETQYF
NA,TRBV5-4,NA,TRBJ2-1,TGTGCCAGCAGCTTCCGGCAGGGTGACAATGAGCAGTTCTTC,CASSFRQGDNEQFF
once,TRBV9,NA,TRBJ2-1,TGTGCCAGCAGCGTACGAGTCTTTCCCTACAATGAGCAGTTCTTC,CASSVRVFPYNEQFF
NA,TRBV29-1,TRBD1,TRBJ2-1,TGCAGCGTCCCCAGGACAGGTACCTACAATGAGCAGTTCTTC,CSVPRTGTYNEQFF
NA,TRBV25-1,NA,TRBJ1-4,TGTGCCAGCAGTGAGACAGTGATATTTGAAAAACTGTTTTTT,CASSETVIFEKLFF
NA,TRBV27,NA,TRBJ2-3,TGTGCCAGTACCCCGACAGTAAGCACAGATACGCAGTATTTT,CASTPTVSTDTQYF
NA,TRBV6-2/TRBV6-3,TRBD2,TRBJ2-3,TGTGCCAGCAGTTACGAGCGGGGGGGAGGCTCAGATACGCAGTATTTT,CASSYERGGGSDTQYF
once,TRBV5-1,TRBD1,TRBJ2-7,TGCGCCAGCAGCTCACCGGGACAGGGGGCTTCCTACGAGCAGTACTTC,CASSSPGQGASYEQYF
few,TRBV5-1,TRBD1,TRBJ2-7,TGCGCCAGCAGCCAAGACAGGGGCGAGCAGTACTTC,CASSQDRGEQYF
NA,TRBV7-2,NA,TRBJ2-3,TGTGCCAGCAGCTTAGCGGCATCCATACCCACCACAGATACGCAGTATTTT,CASSLAASIPTTDTQYF
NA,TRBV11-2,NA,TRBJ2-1,TGTGCCAGCAGCTTGGACAGAAACAATGAGCAGTTCTTC,CASSLDRNNEQFF
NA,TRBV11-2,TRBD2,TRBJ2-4,TGTGCCAGCAGCTTAGGCCGGACTAGCGGAAGAAAAAACATTCAGTACTTC,CASSLGRTSGRKNIQYF
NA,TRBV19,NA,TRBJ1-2,TGTGCCAGTAGTATAGGCCAGGGGACCTATGGCTACACCTTC,CASSIGQGTYGYTF
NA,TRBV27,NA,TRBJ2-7,TGTGCCAGCAGTTTCGGAGGAGCCCCCTACGAGCAGTACTTC,CASSFGGAPYEQYF
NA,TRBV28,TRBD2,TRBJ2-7,TGTGCCAGCAGTTTTAGAACGGGACCGGGACTAGCTGACGAGCAGTACTTC,CASSFRTGPGLADEQYF
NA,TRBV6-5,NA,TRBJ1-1,TGTGCCAGCAGTCCCAATGGAGGCACTGAAGCTTTCTTT,CASSPNGGTEAFF
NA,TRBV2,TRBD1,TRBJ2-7,TGTGCCAGCAGTGAAGGACAGGGGAGGCGAGAGCAGTACTTC,CASSEGQGRREQYF
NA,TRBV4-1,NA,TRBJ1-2,TGCGCCAGCAGCCTTGAGGGATTTGGGGGCTACACCTTC,CASSLEGFGGYTF
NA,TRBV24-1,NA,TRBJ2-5,TGTGCCACCAGTGATTTGTCGAGCGGTGCCGTTCACGAGACCCAGTACTTC,CATSDLSSGAVHETQYF
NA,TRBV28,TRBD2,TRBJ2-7,TGTGCCAGCAGTTTAAGTAGGGGGACTAGCGGGTCCTACGAGCAGTACTTC,CASSLSRGTSGSYEQYF
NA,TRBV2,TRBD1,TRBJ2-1,TGTGCCAGCAGTGCCGGGACAGGGATTGATGAGCAGTTCTTC,CASSAGTGIDEQFF
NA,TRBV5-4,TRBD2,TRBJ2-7,TGTGCCAGCAGCTTGGGGACTAGCGGGAGGGTGGACGAGCAGTACTTC,CASSLGTSGRVDEQYF
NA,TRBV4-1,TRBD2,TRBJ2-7,TGCGCCAGTAGCCCCACCCCTAGCGGGAGAGCCTACGAGCAGTACTTC,CASSPTPSGRAYEQYF
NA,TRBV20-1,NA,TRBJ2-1,TGCAGTGCCTTAAAGGGAGTCGAACAGTTCTTC,CSALKGVEQFF
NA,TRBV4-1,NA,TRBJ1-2,TGCGCCAGCAGCCACCGCGACGGGCGGAGGGGCTACACCTTC,CASSHRDGRRGYTF
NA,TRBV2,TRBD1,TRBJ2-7,TGTGCCAGCAGTTTGGTACAGGGGGCGGGCGAGCAGTACTTC,CASSLVQGAGEQYF
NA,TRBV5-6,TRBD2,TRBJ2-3,TGTGCCAGCAGCCCACCGGGGGGTACGCAGTATTTT,CASSPPGGTQYF
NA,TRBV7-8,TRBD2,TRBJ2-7,TGTGCCAGCAGCTTAGGGACTAGCGGGCCCTACGAGCAGTACTTC,CASSLGTSGPYEQYF
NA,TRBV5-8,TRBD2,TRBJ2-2,TGTGCCAGCAGCTTGTTTCTAGCGGGCTACACCGGGGAGCTGTTTTTT,CASSLFLAGYTGELFF
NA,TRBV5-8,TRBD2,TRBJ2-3,TGTGCCAGCAGCGGATCGACTAGCGGGAGGGCCGTGGATACGCAGTATTTT,CASSGSTSGRAVDTQYF
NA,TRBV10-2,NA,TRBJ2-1,TGCGCCAGCAGTGTTACAGCGGCGACCTACAATGAGCAGTTCTTC,CASSVTAATYNEQFF
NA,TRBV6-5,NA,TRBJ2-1,TGTGCCAGTTTCAGTTCTAGTAATGAGCAGTTCTTC,CASFSSSNEQFF
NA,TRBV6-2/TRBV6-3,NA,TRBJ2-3,TGTGCCAGCAGTTACCTTTCCGTCCCAGATACGCAGTATTTT,CASSYLSVPDTQYF
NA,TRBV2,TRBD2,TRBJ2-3,TGTGCCAGCAGTGGGCGGCTAGCGGGACAAACAGATACGCAGTATTTT,CASSGRLAGQTDTQYF
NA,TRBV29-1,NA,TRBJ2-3,TGCAGCGTTGAAGTAACCGGGATTACAGATACGCAGTATTTT,CSVEVTGITDTQYF
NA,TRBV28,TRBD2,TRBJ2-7,TGTGCCAGCAGCCGGACTAGCGGGAGGTACGAGCAGTACTTC,CASSRTSGRYEQYF
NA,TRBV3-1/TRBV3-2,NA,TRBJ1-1,TGTGCCAGCAGCCAGGCAGGGATCATGAACACTGAAGCTTTCTTT,CASSQAGIMNTEAFF
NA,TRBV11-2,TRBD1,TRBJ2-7,TGTGCCAGCAGCCTCGACAGGGGTTCCTACGAGCAGTACTTC,CASSLDRGSYEQYF
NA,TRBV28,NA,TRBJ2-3,TGTGCCAGCAGTTTTGTGGGAGTGGTTCGCGATACGCAGTATTTT,CASSFVGVVRDTQYF
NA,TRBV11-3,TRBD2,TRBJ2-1,TGTGCCAGCAGCTGGGCGGGACTATACAATGAGCAGTTCTTC,CASSWAGLYNEQFF
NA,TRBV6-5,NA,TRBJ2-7,TGTGCCAGCAGCACGGGGGGCCAAACCTACGAGCAGTACTTC,CASSTGGQTYEQYF
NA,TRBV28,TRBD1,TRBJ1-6,TGTGCCAGCAGTCCGAGGGGACAGGCCCTCCACTTT,CASSPRGQALHF